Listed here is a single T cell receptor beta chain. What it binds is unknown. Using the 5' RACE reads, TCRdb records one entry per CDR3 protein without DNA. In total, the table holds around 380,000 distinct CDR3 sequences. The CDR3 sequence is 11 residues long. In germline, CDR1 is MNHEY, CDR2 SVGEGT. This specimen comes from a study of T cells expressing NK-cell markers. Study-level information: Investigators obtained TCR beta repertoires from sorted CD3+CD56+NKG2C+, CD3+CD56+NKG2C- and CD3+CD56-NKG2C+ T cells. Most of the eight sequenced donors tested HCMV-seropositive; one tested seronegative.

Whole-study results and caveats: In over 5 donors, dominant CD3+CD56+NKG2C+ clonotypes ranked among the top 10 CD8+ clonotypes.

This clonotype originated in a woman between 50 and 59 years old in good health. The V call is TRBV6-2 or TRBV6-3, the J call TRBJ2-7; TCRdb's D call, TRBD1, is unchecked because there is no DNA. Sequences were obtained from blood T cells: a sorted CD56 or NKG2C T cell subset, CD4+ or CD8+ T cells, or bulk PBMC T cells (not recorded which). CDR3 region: CATHRATEQYF.